This TCR beta chain derives from a study of blood T cell repertoires in COVID-19. As for the study in general: T cells, B-cell-depleted T cells, or PBMCs provided the cDNA or gDNA that served as material.

TCRdb keeps only in-frame clones here, not all; method: immunoSEQ multiplex PCR. The sample yields 260,000 or so clones, 65% to 90% seen once. This clone appeared once. The CDR3 is 12 amino acids. Germline lookup yields CDR1 MNHEY and CDR2 SVGAGI. Trimming cost V 8 bases and J 9 bases, with 14 bases left between them. Two negative PCRs, clearance, or symptom resolution were required of recovered Cohort 3 donors. The TCR originated in a man between 18 and 29 years old who had recovered from COVID-19. V and J are TRBV6-5 and TRBJ1-5; maybe TRBD1 (5 bases). The sample comprised PBMCs or T cells enriched from blood (not recorded which). CDR3 nucleotide sequence: TGTGCCAGCCAAGGGGTCCTTGGGCCCCAGCATTTT. Protein: CASQGVLGPQHF.